The 3 T cell receptor beta chains below come from one sample, sequenced in a study of radiotherapy plus CTLA-4 blockade in lung cancer. Using immunoSEQ multiplex PCR, the repertoire was profiled, and TCRdb retains in-frame clones only, with some absent. Of approximately 47,000 clones detected, about 81% appear once; the ten largest clones hold approximately 3.3%. Sequencing was performed on peripheral blood, taken from a patient treated with radiotherapy plus ipilimumab. Receptor source: a human donor with non-small cell lung cancer who had stable disease on radiotherapy plus ipilimumab.

This chain links TRBV11-3 with TRBJ2-5; D gene unclear. Near its end, the DNA agrees better with TRBJ2-7, so the J call may be wrong. The CDR3 covers 12 residues. Germline lookup yields CDR1 SGHNT and CDR2 YENEEA. In nucleotides, the CDR3 is TGTGCCAGCAGCTTAGGTCCGAACGAGCAGTACTTC. This translates into CASSLGPNEQYF.

This rearrangement joins TRBV21-1 to TRBJ1-5; no DNA check was done on the table's D call, TRBD1. TRBV21-1 is a pseudogene segment. This CDR3 is built from 14 residues. CDR3 loop: CARDGNRGSQPQHF. The CDR3 nucleotides read TGTGCCAGGGACGGGAACAGGGGGTCTCAGCCCCAGCATTTT.

This chain links TRBV14 with TRBJ2-3, with a possible D match to TRBD2 (6 bases). Trimming stripped 4 bases from V and 3 bases from J, with 14 bases between. The germline V gene has CDR1 SGHDN and CDR2 FVKESK. The CDR3 length is 15 residues. DNA for the CDR3: TGTGCCAGCAGCCCGGGGGACCGGGCGACAGATACGCAGTATTTT. Translated: CASSPGDRATDTQYF.